A few counts support the clone carrying this TCR beta chain. Its target is not known. The CDR3 consists of 15 residues. The V gene's germline CDR1 is MNHEY and CDR2 SVGAGI. V gave up 0 bases and J gave up 2 bases, with 8 bases separating them. Produced via immunoSEQ multiplex PCR; TCRdb's table is partial and in-frame only. In the table there are roughly 45,000 clones, about 90% of which are singletons. The sample is drawn from a study of OX40 agonist ivuxolimab in advanced cancers. Turning to the study itself: One hepatocellular carcinoma and a couple of cutaneous melanoma patients partially responded.

Study-wide findings and caveats: In general, CD8+ T cells held more expanded clones than CD4+ did, on average.

The J gene is TRBJ1-5, the V gene TRBV6-5; D remains ambiguous. This clonotype was obtained from an adult with an advanced solid tumor such as melanoma, head and neck, liver or kidney cancer. The sequences come from CD4+ or CD8+ T cells sorted from blood, collected in a trial of the OX40 agonist ivuxolimab. The CDR3 nucleotides read TGTGCCAGCAGTTACTCAGTATCTGGCAATCAGCCCCAGCATTTT. Amino acids: CASSYSVSGNQPQHF.